This T cell receptor (beta chain) stems from a study of shared clonotypes between healthy human individuals. About the research overall: CD4 naive cells filled three plates per donor, CD4 memory three, CD8 naive two and CD8 memory one.

Clones were sequenced by immunoSEQ multiplex PCR, and TCRdb holds only the in-frame ones, with some missing. This sample has around 2,000,000 clones, with roughly 94% found just once. The sample comprised naive CD4+ T cells sorted from blood. Described subset: CD45RA+ positively selected. The sequence was collected from a man aged 18 to 35 in good health.

The CDR3 bases are TGCGCCAGCAGCTTGAGGACAGAGGGCTACGAGCAGTACTTC. It encodes CASSLRTEGYEQYF. The chain has TRBV5-1 and TRBJ2-7; a possible D gene is TRBD1 (6 bases). CDR3 length: 14 amino acids. Germline V CDR1 and CDR2: SGHRS, YFSETQ. Trimming left V 1 base short and J 3 bases short, with 11 bases between.